This T cell receptor (beta chain) was obtained from a study of shared clonotypes between healthy human individuals. Study information: The study used three CD4 naive, three CD4 memory, two CD8 naive and one CD8 memory plate per donor. The study, taken as a whole, reports: Lower generation probabilities were found for non-shared clonotypes than for those shared by all four donors. What limited the represented genetic and exposure-history diversity was the small number of donors.

The germline CDR1 and CDR2 sequences are SGHDT and YYEEEE. The V gene lost 1 base and the J gene lost 5 bases, with 12 bases spanning the gap. The CDR3 contains 14 residues. Donors included only healthy HIV-negative adults lacking recent acute infections or vaccinations. Of note for this clone: The antigen is undetermined.

Clones were sequenced by immunoSEQ multiplex PCR, and TCRdb holds only the in-frame ones, with some missing. This repertoire shows some 2,400,000 clones, roughly 95% found once; its top ten account for approximately 0.13%. Sequenced sample: naive CD4+ T cells sorted from blood. Subset of the sample: CD45RA+ positively selected. The sequence was collected from a man between 18 and 29 years old in good health. V is TRBV5-6 and J is TRBJ1-2; tentative D call: TRBD1 (5 bases). As DNA, the CDR3 is TGTGCCAGCAGCTTGCTCTGGGGACTGTATGGCTACACCTTC. Its translation: CASSLLWGLYGYTF.